Listed here are 14 T cell receptor beta chains from one sample, sequenced in a study of control samples from healthy donors and cancer patients. Method: immunoSEQ multiplex PCR; TCRdb's copy keeps in-frame clones and lacks some. The sample yields approximately 100,000 clones, more than 75% seen once. The sequenced sample consisted of blood. The receptors derive from a man aged 30 to 45 in good health.

This clone turned up a few times. CDR3 nucleotides: TGTGCCTGGAGAGGACAGGGACCAACCGAAAAACTGTTTTTT. Residues: CAWRGQGPTEKLFF. This chain connects TRBV30 to TRBJ1-4; 8 bases align to TRBD1. The CDR3 length is 14 residues. Unmatched junction bases numbered 8, after V lost 3 bases and J lost 8 bases. CDR1 is GTSNPN and CDR2 is SVGIG in the germline V gene (reference sequence).

The rearrangement links TRBV6-1 to TRBJ1-3, with 7 nucleotides matching TRBD1. The CDR3 runs to 15 residues. Germline-derived CDR1 and CDR2 are MNHNS and SASEGT. V lost 3 bases, J lost 0 bases, and 2 bases stayed unmatched. The CDR3 DNA follows: TGTGCCAGCAGTGAGGGGACAGTCTCTGGAAACACCATATATTTT. Translation: CASSEGTVSGNTIYF.

The chain has TRBV28 and TRBJ1-1; no definite D call. Trimming shortened V by 5 bases and J by 0 bases, and 10 bases separated the two germline ends. The CDR3 runs to 14 residues. Germline V CDR1 and CDR2: MDHEN, SYDVKM. CDR3 region: CASSPSAMNTEAFF. As DNA, the CDR3 is TGTGCCAGCAGTCCAAGCGCGATGAACACTGAAGCTTTCTTT.

The chain combines TRBV5-1 with TRBJ1-3; no firm D call. Germline V gene data show CDR1 as SGHRS and CDR2 as YFSETQ. The CDR3 length is 14 residues. Trimming shortened V by 4 bases and J by 8 bases, and 16 bases separated the two germline ends. In DNA form, the CDR3 reads TGCGCCAGCAGCCCCCAGCCGGACGTGGACACCATATATTTT. Translation: CASSPQPDVDTIYF.

The chain has TRBV5-6 and TRBJ2-2, with D possibly matching TRBD1 (6 bases). The germline gives CDR1 SGHDT, CDR2 YYEEEE. The CDR3 contains 16 residues. Trimming removed 0 bases from V and 3 bases from J, with 12 bases in between. For the CDR3, the DNA is TGTGCCAGCAGCTTGGTGTGGCAGGGGTACACCGGGGAGCTGTTTTTT. It yields the protein CASSLVWQGYTGELFF.

The chain couples TRBV9 to TRBJ1-1; no clear D. The CDR3 contains 13 residues. V lost 1 base, J lost 2 bases, and 6 bases lay in between. Germline lookup yields CDR1 SGDLS and CDR2 YYNGEE. Here the CDR3 DNA reads TGTGCCAGCAGCGTAAGCTCAAACACTGAAGCTTTCTTT. This codes for CASSVSSNTEAFF.

V gene TRBV10-3 combines with J gene TRBJ2-7; D ambiguous. Germline V gene data show CDR1 as ENHRY and CDR2 as SYGVKD. The V end lost 3 bases, the J end lost 1 base, and 16 bases lay between the germline ends. The CDR3 length is 16 residues. CDR3 region: CAISDPDPARSYEQYV. The CDR3 DNA follows: TGTGCCATCAGTGACCCGGACCCGGCTAGGTCCTACGAGCAGTACGTC.

The V and J genes are TRBV2 and TRBJ1-6, with D possibly being TRBD1 (5 bases). The V end lost 3 bases, the J end lost 0 bases, and 9 bases lay between the germline ends. The CDR3 covers 16 residues. CDR1 and CDR2 from the germline V gene are SNHLY and FYNNEI. The CDR3 nucleotides read TGTGCCAGCAGTGAGGGGGGGTTCTCCTATAATTCACCCCTCCACTTT. This sequence encodes CASSEGGFSYNSPLHF.

The rearrangement joins TRBV15 to TRBJ2-5; D not certain. V was trimmed by 0 bases and J by 4 bases, leaving 12 bases between them. Germline CDR1 reads LNHNV; CDR2 reads YYDKDF (reference sequence). The CDR3 extends over 15 amino acids. The CDR3 region is CATSRDLSRRETQYF. As DNA, the CDR3 is TGTGCCACCAGCAGAGATCTCTCGAGGCGAGAGACCCAGTACTTC.

This clone was seen only once. The chain employs TRBV4-1 and TRBJ2-5, with 10 nucleotides matching TRBD2. V was pared by 0 bases and J by 1 base, with 14 bases of the junction left unmatched. The CDR3 loop spans 20 amino acids. Looked up from germline, CDR1 is MGHRA and CDR2 is YSYEKL. The CDR3 region is CASSQEPSPAGGPLQETQYF. As DNA, the CDR3 is TGCGCCAGCAGCCAAGAACCCTCTCCAGCGGGGGGGCCCCTCCAAGAGACCCAGTACTTC.

This clone was observed a handful of times. The chain recombines TRBV7-9 with TRBJ2-5, with a weak D call TRBD1 (6 bases). Trimming removed 4 bases at V and 5 bases at J, with 20 bases between. The CDR3 covers 16 residues. Germline CDR1 SEHNR, CDR2 FQNEAQ (reference sequence). The CDR3 spells CASSSQDSGTGETQYF. The CDR3 bases are TGTGCCAGCAGCTCGCAGGACAGTGGTACGGGGGAGACCCAGTACTTC.

The gene calls are TRBV23-1 and TRBJ1-1; no clear D. TRBV23-1 is identified as an open reading frame with a role that is uncertain. The ends were cut back, 1 base at V and 5 bases at J, with 17 bases in the middle. The CDR3 length is 16 residues. The CDR3 nucleotides read TGCGCCAGCAGTCAATGTCCTAGGCCACGCGGGACTGAAGCTTTCTTT. It yields the protein CASSQCPRPRGTEAFF.

The rearrangement links TRBV5-1 to TRBJ1-2; maybe TRBD1 (5 bases). Trimming shortened V by 0 bases and J by 3 bases, and 9 bases separated the two germline ends. This CDR3 contains 14 residues. CDR1 SGHRS and CDR2 YFSETQ come from the germline V gene. The CDR3 nucleotides read TGCGCCAGCAGCTTGGAACGGGGGGACTATGGCTACACCTTC. Encoded protein: CASSLERGDYGYTF.

The genes are TRBV2 and TRBJ1-2; D remains unclear. The CDR3 has 13 amino acids. In germline, CDR1 is SNHLY, CDR2 FYNNEI. V was shortened by 4 bases and J by 8 bases, with 14 bases between the two germline ends. Here the CDR3 DNA reads TGTGCCAGCAGTGTGGTTGAGACCGAGGGCTACACCTTC. It codes for CASSVVETEGYTF.